Sequencing of this TCR beta chain was carried out in a study of Graves' ophthalmopathy and Graves' hyperthyroidism. V was pared by 2 bases and J by 5 bases, with 7 bases between. Germline CDR1 is SGDLS and CDR2 is YYNGEE. The CDR3 spans 12 residues. The sequenced template was RNA, covering the TCR beta CDR3 region. Second-round multiplex PCR came after first-round RT-PCR with HTBI primers. In TCRdb, the multiplex PCR reads were re-called with MiXCR into one record per CDR3 protein. The repertoire includes 600,000 to 650,000 distinct CDR3 sequences, over 20% of them detected once, and approximately 6.5% sits in the top ten. Ten or more counts support this clonotype. Its antigen is currently unknown. Certain patients were not enrolled. These were patients with other autoimmune diseases, uncontrolled infections, pregnancy or lactation. Symptoms, serum thyroxine and TRAb, thyroid ultrasound, and orbital computed tomography formed the diagnostic basis. PBMCs originated in roughly 9.3 ml of fresh peripheral blood.

General study points: Thyroid clonotypes that were expanded above 0.001 frequency mostly also appeared in blood.

The TCR originated in a woman under 30 with stable Graves' hyperthyroidism. Some clones in this sample may be carry-over from other donors' samples. The source material was peripheral blood. The rearrangement joins TRBV9 to TRBJ1-1; D is possibly TRBD1 (5 bases). CDR3 sequence: CASSVGLTEAFF. The CDR3 DNA is TGTGCCAGCAGCGTGGGACTTACTGAAGCTTTCTTT. Variable domain in full (rest from reference TRBV9 and TRBJ1-1): DSGVTQTPKHLITATGQRVTLRCSPRSGDLSVYWYQQSLDQGLQFLIQYYNGEERAKGNILERFSAQQFPDLHSELNLSSLELGDSALYFCASSVGLTEAFFGQGTRLTVV.